This T cell receptor beta chain was recovered during a study of T cell responses to AZD1222 COVID-19 vaccine. Study outcomes and limitations: Across spike, vaccine-associated CD4 TCRs were found, dominant at 160-218 and 743-854. It was only six AZD1222 recipients who were seropositive at baseline. Targeting of unmutated variant regions was reportedly seen in nearly half of spike-specific TCRs.

Concerning this clone itself: What it binds is unknown.

Analysis merged second doses at about 4 or about 12 weeks. V was pared by 4 bases and J by 11 bases, with 14 bases between. The CDR3 runs to 11 residues. Germline V gives CDR1 DFQATT, CDR2 SNEGSKA (reference sequence). TCRdb keeps only in-frame clones here, not all; method: immunoSEQ multiplex PCR. There are 150,000 to 200,000 clones in the sample; under 95% occur only once, and 4% to 5.5% lies in the top ten. The specimen was peripheral blood, collected 28 days after the second AZD1222 dose. The clonotype was recovered from an adult who received the AZD1222 COVID-19 vaccine. This chain uses TRBV20-1 with TRBJ1-1; D is uncertain. CDR3 region: CSAKGLPSAFF. CDR3 coding DNA: TGCAGTGCTAAAGGCCTTCCCTCGGCTTTCTTT.